This T cell receptor (beta chain) was sequenced in a study of T cell responses to AZD1222 COVID-19 vaccine. Study overall: It was second doses at about 4 or about 12 weeks that were pooled. Study-level results: Spike-spanning, vaccine-associated CD4 TCRs were dominant at 160-218 and 743-854.

CDR1 is MNHEY and CDR2 is SVGAGI in the germline V gene. This CDR3 region has 14 residues. V was pared by 2 bases and J by 8 bases, with 8 bases of the junction left unmatched. This clone has a handful of counts. What it recognizes is unknown. Measured with immunoSEQ multiplex PCR; TCRdb has only the in-frame clones, and not every one. The sample contains about 99,000 clones, roughly 92% of which appear only once. The sequence was collected from an adult in good health. The source was peripheral blood, collected on day 0 of AZD1222 vaccination. V is TRBV6-5 and J is TRBJ1-2; 7 nucleotides align to TRBD1. CDR3 residues: CASSYGEGAKGYTF. Written as DNA, the CDR3 is TGTGCCAGCAGTTACGGGGAGGGGGCGAAAGGCTACACCTTC.